This T cell receptor beta chain was sequenced for a study of cytomegalovirus exposure and HLA in healthy donors. Across the whole study: The same platform was used for the 90 to 150 validation repertoires as for the approximately 730 first-cohort repertoires, as reported in a later analysis. Points from the study as a whole: It was reported that the classifier diagnosed cytomegalovirus status with high specificity and sensitivity in both the original and validation cohorts.

As regards this clone: Its antigen is unidentified.

V lost 6 bases, J lost 4 bases, and 9 bases lay in between. The V gene's germline CDR1 is SGHAT and CDR2 FQNNGV. The CDR3 is 12 amino acids. Data came from immunoSEQ multiplex PCR; TCRdb stores just in-frame clones and leaves some out. The repertoire holds 200,000 to 250,000 clones, with approximately 80% as singletons. Donors were drawn from the approximately 120-subject validation cohort, separate from the approximately 620-subject first cohort. Material: PBMCs. The J gene is TRBJ1-1, the V gene TRBV11-2; D remains unclear. The TCR was taken from a woman in her twenties or thirties in good health and CMV-seropositive. The CDR3 region has the DNA TGTGCCAGCAGGGCGGCTGGCACTGAAGCTTTCTTT. Protein: CASRAAGTEAFF. The full variable domain, with the rest looked up from reference TRBV11-2 and TRBJ1-1, is EAGVAQSPRYKIIEKRQSVAFWCNPISGHATLYWYQQILGQGPKLLIQFQNNGVVDDSQLPKDRFSAERLKGVDSTLKIQPAKLEDSAVYLCASRAAGTEAFFGQGTRLTVV.